These T cell receptor beta chains were read from a single sample in a study of OX40 agonist ivuxolimab in advanced cancers. The method was immunoSEQ multiplex PCR; TCRdb's version includes in-frame clones alone and lacks a portion of them. The table shows 53,000 or so clones, with about four fifths occurring only once. Sequencing used CD4+ or CD8+ T cells sorted from blood, obtained in a trial of the OX40 agonist ivuxolimab. The receptors here all came from an adult with an advanced solid tumor such as melanoma, head and neck, liver or kidney cancer. CDR3s include the opening cysteine and the closing phenylalanine or tryptophan. Fields, in order: CDR3 protein, V gene, J gene.

CDR3aa: CASSLGGGSYNEQFF
v_gene: TRBV11-2
j_gene: TRBJ2-1

CDR3aa: CSAERGQGTQYF
v_gene: TRBV29-1
j_gene: TRBJ2-5

CDR3aa: CASSYSGPRSEKLFF
v_gene: TRBV6-5
j_gene: TRBJ1-4

CDR3aa: CASSFGQGVNQPQHF
v_gene: TRBV4-2
j_gene: TRBJ1-5

CDR3aa: CASSLQGANTEAFF
v_gene: TRBV6-5
j_gene: TRBJ1-1

CDR3aa: CASSIVKGTNYGYTF
v_gene: TRBV19
j_gene: TRBJ1-2

CDR3aa: CASSSGDSNQPQHF
v_gene: TRBV5-1
j_gene: TRBJ1-5

CDR3aa: CASSSDRGNEAFF
v_gene: TRBV7-2
j_gene: TRBJ1-1

CDR3aa: CASSPRDTDTQYF
v_gene: TRBV7-6
j_gene: TRBJ2-3

CDR3aa: CASSLARRETQYF
v_gene: TRBV7-2
j_gene: TRBJ2-5

CDR3aa: CAIGLDTQYF
v_gene: TRBV10-3
j_gene: TRBJ2-3

CDR3aa: CASSIRLWSIEQYF
v_gene: TRBV19
j_gene: TRBJ2-7

CDR3aa: CASSLVGIAGTDTQYF
v_gene: TRBV5-1
j_gene: TRBJ2-3

CDR3aa: CASSPAGQLGYNSPLHF
v_gene: TRBV7-2
j_gene: TRBJ1-6

CDR3aa: CASSLGGSGGNEQFF
v_gene: TRBV5-4
j_gene: TRBJ2-1

CDR3aa: CSVTGTGGEKLFF
v_gene: TRBV29-1
j_gene: TRBJ1-4

CDR3aa: CASTSRVYEQYF
v_gene: TRBV28
j_gene: TRBJ2-7

CDR3aa: CSVEAGTASYGYTF
v_gene: TRBV29-1
j_gene: TRBJ1-2

CDR3aa: CASSPPPQHTEAFF
v_gene: TRBV18
j_gene: TRBJ1-1

CDR3aa: CASSSWTSGIAEQFF
v_gene: TRBV7-6
j_gene: TRBJ2-1

CDR3aa: CASSIGQGDTEAFF
v_gene: TRBV28
j_gene: TRBJ1-1

CDR3aa: CASSFHTGELFF
v_gene: TRBV13
j_gene: TRBJ2-2

CDR3aa: CASRAGTESQPQHF
v_gene: TRBV28
j_gene: TRBJ1-5

CDR3aa: CASSKGGRWETQYF
v_gene: TRBV21-1
j_gene: TRBJ2-5

CDR3aa: CSVVGQGAWDEQFF
v_gene: TRBV29-1
j_gene: TRBJ2-1

CDR3aa: CASSYPFANTGELFF
v_gene: TRBV6-6
j_gene: TRBJ2-2

CDR3aa: CASSFTGGSSYEQYF
v_gene: TRBV6-5
j_gene: TRBJ2-7

CDR3aa: CASSLTTSGRIDTQYF
v_gene: TRBV5-1
j_gene: TRBJ2-3

CDR3aa: CAWSRGEVNEQFF
v_gene: TRBV30
j_gene: TRBJ2-1

CDR3aa: CAWSPDTSSGNTIYF
v_gene: TRBV30
j_gene: TRBJ1-3

CDR3aa: CASSPFLAVSSYNEQFF
v_gene: TRBV14
j_gene: TRBJ2-1

CDR3aa: CASSPTSGGSGANVLTF
v_gene: TRBV7-3
j_gene: TRBJ2-6

CDR3aa: CASSPRGLPGQPQHF
v_gene: TRBV9
j_gene: TRBJ1-5

CDR3aa: CASSFQGAPGETQYF
v_gene: TRBV5-1
j_gene: TRBJ2-5

CDR3aa: CASRTDSNQPQHF
v_gene: TRBV6-5
j_gene: TRBJ1-5

CDR3aa: CASSYGVAGGRETQYF
v_gene: TRBV6-6
j_gene: TRBJ2-5

CDR3aa: CASSEPPVGTEAFF
v_gene: TRBV2
j_gene: TRBJ1-1

CDR3aa: CASSYSGSDTEAFF
v_gene: TRBV19
j_gene: TRBJ1-1

CDR3aa: CSARSYNEQFF
v_gene: TRBV20-1
j_gene: TRBJ2-1

CDR3aa: CASSIIAGGTYNEQFF
v_gene: TRBV19
j_gene: TRBJ2-1

CDR3aa: CAWSLYGVTQYF
v_gene: TRBV30
j_gene: TRBJ2-3

CDR3aa: CASSYSWRAYEQYF
v_gene: TRBV6-6
j_gene: TRBJ2-7

CDR3aa: CANSLLAGVQETQYF
v_gene: TRBV27
j_gene: TRBJ2-5

CDR3aa: CAISGGRGGTEAFF
v_gene: TRBV10-3
j_gene: TRBJ1-1

CDR3aa: CASLGRDRRLISGNTIYF
v_gene: TRBV19
j_gene: TRBJ1-3

CDR3aa: CASSQNPLESPLHF
v_gene: TRBV7-8
j_gene: TRBJ1-6

CDR3aa: CASSERDSNTGELFF
v_gene: TRBV6-1
j_gene: TRBJ2-2